These 27 T cell receptor beta chains originate from one sample sequenced in a study of shared clonotypes between healthy human individuals. Clones were sequenced by immunoSEQ multiplex PCR, and TCRdb holds only the in-frame ones, with some missing. The profile shows approximately 400,000 clones, 96% of them singletons. The sample was memory CD8+ T cells sorted from blood. Subset noted: CD45RO+ cells pooled with CCR7-negative TemRA cells. Receptor source: a man younger than 45 in good health.

V gene TRBV18 combines with J gene TRBJ2-7, with 13 bases fitting TRBD2. The CDR3 runs to 16 residues. The germline V gene has CDR1 KGHSH and CDR2 LQKENI. The V and J ends lost 0 bases and 3 bases, in that order; junction bases with no gene match: 2. Here the CDR3 reads CASSPPGLAGRYEQYF. Written as DNA, the CDR3 is TGTGCCAGCTCACCACCGGGACTAGCGGGACGCTACGAGCAGTACTTC.

The chain has TRBV28 and TRBJ2-7; 11 bases line up with TRBD1. The V gene's germline CDR1 is MDHEN and CDR2 SYDVKM. After removal of 3 bases from V and 4 bases from J, the junction contained 8 bases not matched to a gene. This CDR3 spans 16 amino acids. The CDR3 region is CASSFILGQGDYEQYF. Written as DNA, the CDR3 is TGTGCCAGCAGTTTCATTTTGGGACAGGGGGATTACGAGCAGTACTTC.

The table lists this clone with a count of one. This rearrangement joins TRBV2 to TRBJ2-1, with 8 bases lining up with TRBD2. The V gene end was trimmed by 7 bases and the J gene end by 4 bases; junction bases not matched to a gene: 9. Germline CDR1 is SNHLY and CDR2 is FYNNEI. CDR3 length: 15 amino acids. The CDR3 DNA follows: TGTGCCAGCACAAGAGCGGGAGTTGTGTACAATGAGCAGTTCTTC. Residues: CASTRAGVVYNEQFF.

The chain carries TRBV28 and TRBJ2-7, with unresolved D. Trimming pared 1 base from V and 0 bases from J, leaving 4 bases between. CDR1 MDHEN and CDR2 SYDVKM come from the germline V gene. This CDR3 has 13 amino acids. CDR3 DNA: TGTGCCAGCAGTTTATCCAGCTCCTACGAGCAGTACTTC. Translated: CASSLSSSYEQYF.

This clone was seen a single time. The rearrangement uses TRBV28 and TRBJ2-5, with D possibly being TRBD1 or TRBD2 (5 bases each). This CDR3 is built from 12 residues. Germline-derived CDR1 and CDR2 are MDHEN and SYDVKM. The CDR3 reads CGGRLPGETQYF. DNA of the CDR3: TGTGGGGGACGCCTACCAGGAGAGACCCAGTACTTC.

The gene calls are TRBV10-3 and TRBJ1-1; D is unresolved. This CDR3 is 13 amino acids long. Per the germline V gene, CDR1 is ENHRY and CDR2 is SYGVKD. Trimming shortened V by 4 bases and J by 0 bases, and 6 bases separated the two germline ends. The CDR3 loop reads CAISGQMNTEAFF. The CDR3 nucleotides are TGTGCCATCAGTGGACAAATGAACACTGAAGCTTTCTTT.

This chain joins TRBV6-6 and TRBJ1-3, with 8 bases fitting TRBD1. After removal of 5 bases from V and 4 bases from J, the junction contained 4 bases not matched to a gene. From germline, CDR1 is MNHNY and CDR2 SVGAGI (reference sequence). CDR3 size: 14 residues. CDR3 in amino acids: CASSRTGGGNTIYF. CDR3 nucleotide sequence: TGTGCCAGCAGTCGAACAGGGGGAGGAAACACCATATATTTT.

The rearrangement uses TRBV14 and TRBJ1-1; D is ambiguous. Germline V gene lookup returns CDR1 SGHDN and CDR2 FVKESK. CDR3 length: 13 residues. With 3 bases removed from V and 8 bases from J, the gap between germline ends came to 13 bases. CDR3 DNA: TGTGCCAGCAGCCAGTGGATGGCCCTCGAAGCTTTCTTT. Encoded protein: CASSQWMALEAFF.

The chain uses TRBV28 and TRBJ1-1; 9 positions match TRBD1. Germline V lookup: CDR1 MDHEN, CDR2 SYDVKM. CDR3 length: 14 residues. V lost 11 bases to trimming and J lost 5 bases; unmatched junction nucleotides: 12. CDR3 region: CALGPGQGGTEAFF. CDR3 sequence (DNA): TGTGCCCTTGGACCGGGACAGGGAGGGACTGAAGCTTTCTTT.

This rearrangement joins TRBV7-2 to TRBJ2-5; D is perhaps TRBD2 (6 bases). Looked up from germline, CDR1 is SGHTA and CDR2 is FQGNSA. Between the trimmed V and J ends, which lost 5 bases and 4 bases, there was a span of 17 bases. The CDR3 is 15 residues long. The CDR3 bases are TGTGCCAGCAGCCAGCGGAGAGGAGGGGTAGAGACCCAGTACTTC. The encoded protein is CASSQRRGGVETQYF.

The rearrangement links TRBV5-1 to TRBJ2-7; 7 bases are a match to TRBD1. Losses at the gene ends were 0 bases for V and 5 bases for J; bases not matched to a gene: 5. CDR3 length: 14 residues. From germline, CDR1 is SGHRS and CDR2 YFSETQ. The CDR3 here is CASSLVTGVDEQYF. CDR3 coding DNA: TGCGCCAGCAGCTTGGTTACAGGGGTGGACGAGCAGTACTTC.

V and J are TRBV7-9 and TRBJ1-2; TRBD1 aligns across 10 bases. Germline values: CDR1 SEHNR, CDR2 FQNEAQ (reference sequence). V trimming: 5 bases; J trimming: 0 bases; junction bases outside the gene matches: 3. There are 15 residues in the CDR3. The CDR3 DNA reads as TGTGCCAGCAGCCGGACAGGGGGGGCTAACTATGGCTACACCTTC. Translating it yields CASSRTGGANYGYTF.

As DNA, the CDR3 is TGTGCCATCAGTGTTGCAGCCCTGGAGGGGACCCAGTACTTC. Translating it yields CAISVAALEGTQYF. This rearrangement joins TRBV10-3 to TRBJ2-5; TRBD2 is a possible D gene (6 bases). This CDR3 contains 14 residues. Germline CDR1 is ENHRY and CDR2 is SYGVKD. Trimming took off 4 bases at V and 7 bases at J, with 16 bases between the two ends.

The V and J genes are TRBV7-2 and TRBJ2-7; 7 bases line up with TRBD2. The CDR3 runs 15 residues. Germline CDR1 SGHTA, CDR2 FQGNSA. The V and J ends lost 0 bases and 2 bases, in that order; junction bases with no gene match: 4. The CDR3 region is CASSLAVAGPYEQYF. CDR3 in DNA: TGTGCCAGCAGCTTAGCGGTAGCGGGCCCCTACGAGCAGTACTTC.

The rearrangement links TRBV7-9 to TRBJ1-4; no clear D. Germline V CDR1 and CDR2: SEHNR, FQNEAQ (reference sequence). V was cut by 1 base and J by 3 bases, with 3 bases left in between. There are 13 residues in the CDR3. CDR3 amino acids: CASSLVSNEKLFF. CDR3 DNA sequence: TGTGCCAGCAGCTTAGTCTCTAATGAAAAACTGTTTTTT.

The chain is built from TRBV5-8 and TRBJ2-1; 8 nucleotides agree with TRBD2. With V trimmed by 3 bases and J by 9 bases, 5 bases remained unmatched. CDR1 and CDR2 from the germline V gene are SGHTS and YDEGEE. The CDR3 loop spans 13 amino acids. CDR3 sequence reads: CASSSTSGSEQFF. The DNA for the CDR3 is TGTGCCAGCAGCTCCACTAGCGGCAGTGAGCAGTTCTTC.

CDR3 nucleotides: TGTGCCAGCAGTCCCCCAGGGGGCTCTGGGGCCAACGTCCTGACTTTC. Protein sequence: CASSPPGGSGANVLTF. The chain links TRBV28 to TRBJ2-6; 7 bases match TRBD1. V dropped 5 bases and J dropped 0; count of bases not matched to a gene: 4. CDR1 is MDHEN and CDR2 is SYDVKM in the germline V gene. CDR3 length equals 16 residues.

The chain is built from TRBV7-6 and TRBJ2-3; no definite D call. Germline loops: CDR1 SGHVS, CDR2 FNYEAQ. Trimming took 1 base from V and 2 from J, leaving 4 bases between them. The CDR3 consists of 13 residues. CDR3 residues: CASSLDHTDTQYF. The DNA for the CDR3 is TGTGCCAGCAGCTTAGACCACACAGATACGCAGTATTTT.

The chain couples TRBV2 to TRBJ2-7; 9 nucleotides align to TRBD2. Germline V gene sequence: CDR1 SNHLY, CDR2 FYNNEI. The CDR3 extends over 15 amino acids. Germline trimming cut 4 bases from V and 4 bases from J; bases unmatched to any gene: 8. The CDR3 region has the DNA TGTGCCAGCAGTGCCCGGGGTAGCGGGAGTTACGAGCAGTACTTC. Protein sequence: CASSARGSGSYEQYF.

V is TRBV4-2 and J is TRBJ2-2; D ambiguous. V dropped 3 bases and J dropped 0 bases, with 8 bases sitting between them. Per germline, CDR1 LGHNA and CDR2 YNFKEQ. The CDR3 spans 15 residues. The CDR3 coding sequence is TGTGCCAGCAGCCATCCAAGTGCGAACACCGGGGAGCTGTTTTTT. It yields the protein CASSHPSANTGELFF.

The chain joins TRBV27 to TRBJ1-5; TRBD1 aligns across 7 bases. Trimming at V came to 2 bases and at J to 2 bases, leaving 6 bases not matched to a gene. CDR1 and CDR2 (germline): MNHEY, SMNVEV (reference sequence). The CDR3 loop spans 16 amino acids. For the CDR3, the DNA is TGTGCCAGCAGTTTACAGGGGGTCGGGGGCAATCAGCCCCAGCATTTT. This sequence encodes CASSLQGVGGNQPQHF.

About this clone itself: Other DNA variants within this sample encode the same CDR3. The rearrangement uses TRBV5-1 and TRBJ2-7; D might be TRBD1 (6 bases). Germline V CDR1 and CDR2: SGHRS, YFSETQ. This CDR3 spans 14 amino acids. Trimming removed 0 bases at V and 2 bases at J, with 9 bases between. CDR3 nucleotide sequence: TGCGCCAGCAGCTTGGATGGGGGCGCCTACGAGCAGTACTTC. It codes for CASSLDGGAYEQYF.

About this clone: Other DNA sequences from this sample encode an identical CDR3 as well. The chain joins TRBV5-8 to TRBJ1-1; no reliable D call. The CDR3 runs to 12 residues. V lost 6 bases to trimming and J lost 3 bases, with 9 bases between them. Germline V gene lookup returns CDR1 SGHTS and CDR2 YDEGEE. CDR3 residues: CASKLVDTEAFF. CDR3 sequence (DNA): TGTGCCAGCAAGCTGGTAGACACTGAAGCTTTCTTT.

This CDR3 reads CSPRDRETDTQYF. In DNA, the CDR3 is TGCAGCCCCCGGGACAGGGAGACAGATACGCAGTATTTT. The chain has TRBV29-1 and TRBJ2-3, with 9 bases matching TRBD1. After removal of 8 bases from V and 3 bases from J, the junction contained 6 bases not matched to a gene. Per germline, CDR1 SQVTM and CDR2 ANQGSEA. This CDR3 has 13 amino acids.

This chain uses TRBV6-1 with TRBJ1-4; 7 nucleotides line up with TRBD1. This CDR3 comprises 15 residues. In germline, CDR1 is MNHNS, CDR2 SASEGT. The V and J ends lost 3 bases and 3 bases, in that order; junction bases with no gene match: 4. The CDR3 nucleotides are TGTGCCAGCAGTGACCTAACAGGGGCTAATGAAAAACTGTTTTTT. This sequence encodes CASSDLTGANEKLFF.

The chain recombines TRBV6-5 with TRBJ1-2; D may be TRBD1 (6 bases). CDR3 size: 13 residues. Deletions cut 6 bases from V and 2 bases from J, with 10 bases between. In germline, CDR1 is MNHEY, CDR2 SVGAGI. The CDR3 DNA reads TGTGCCAGCAGGCCGGGACAAAACTATGGCTACACCTTC. Protein product: CASRPGQNYGYTF.

The genes are TRBV13 and TRBJ1-2; possibly TRBD1 for D (6 bases). The CDR3 is 13 amino acids. Germline CDR1 PRHDT, CDR2 FYEKMQ (reference sequence). The V end was cut by 5 bases, the J end by 5 bases, with 12 bases between. In DNA, the CDR3 is TGTGCCAGCAGCCAGGACAGACTTTATGGCTACACCTTC. Translating gives CASSQDRLYGYTF.